Below are 10 T cell receptor beta chains sequenced from a single sample in a study of blood T cell repertoires in COVID-19. Assay used: immunoSEQ multiplex PCR; TCRdb lists only in-frame clones, some missing. The repertoire includes some 150,000 clones, roughly 88% of them detected once, and 0.63% sits in the top ten. The sequencing sample was made of peripheral blood. Receptors were obtained from a man aged 55 to 70 with COVID-19, enrolled during active disease.

The chain uses TRBV24-1 and TRBJ1-1; TRBD1 matches at 8 bases. Looked up from germline, CDR1 is KGHDR and CDR2 is SFDVKD. V shed 5 bases, J shed 5 bases, and the junction held 3 bases outside the gene matches. The CDR3 consists of 13 residues. The CDR3 spells CATSGYRGTEAFF. CDR3 nucleotides: TGTGCCACCAGTGGCTACAGGGGGACTGAAGCTTTCTTT.

The chain links TRBV10-3 to TRBJ1-2; D ambiguous. Germline-derived CDR1 and CDR2 are ENHRY and SYGVKD. Trimming shortened V by 7 bases and J by 7 bases, and 13 bases separated the two germline ends. The CDR3 runs to 12 residues. The CDR3 region has the DNA TGTGCCATCAAAGTAGCCCTCTCTGGCTACACCTTC. It yields the protein CAIKVALSGYTF.

The table lists this clone with a count of one. The chain is built from TRBV24-1 and TRBJ2-1, with 12 bases fitting TRBD2. The CDR3 is 16 residues long. The germline CDR1 and CDR2 sequences are KGHDR and SFDVKD. Germline trimming cut 4 bases from V and 8 bases from J; bases unmatched to any gene: 8. CDR3 residues: CATSDPTSGSPDEQFF. The DNA of the CDR3 is TGTGCCACCAGTGACCCGACTAGCGGGAGTCCCGATGAGCAGTTCTTC.

V is TRBV7-8 and J is TRBJ1-6, with D hard to call. The length of the CDR3 is 15 residues. Between the trimmed V and J ends, which lost 1 base and 6 bases, there was a span of 10 bases. Germline assignment: CDR1 SGHVS and CDR2 FQNEAQ. Here the CDR3 reads CASSLGPGSNSPLHF. The DNA for the CDR3 is TGTGCCAGCAGCTTAGGTCCGGGGAGTAATTCACCCCTCCACTTT.

The rearrangement uses TRBV2 and TRBJ2-7; TRBD2 agrees at 7 bases. This CDR3 region has 14 residues. Per germline, CDR1 SNHLY and CDR2 FYNNEI. J gave up 5 bases and V 4 bases, and 8 bases lay outside the gene matches. The CDR3 coding sequence is TGTGCCAGCAGTGCTACGACTAGCACGGACGAGCAGTACTTC. It encodes CASSATTSTDEQYF.

The chain recombines TRBV18 with TRBJ1-5; a weak D match, TRBD1 (5 bases). Germline V gives CDR1 KGHSH, CDR2 LQKENI. V dropped 6 bases and J dropped 2 bases, with 11 bases sitting between them. The CDR3 is 14 residues long. CDR3 loop: CASSAGQGNQPQHF. CDR3 in DNA: TGTGCCAGCTCGGCAGGGCAGGGCAATCAGCCCCAGCATTTT.

The chain links TRBV5-1 to TRBJ2-7; a possible D gene is TRBD1 (6 bases). V lost 1 base and J lost 6, with 14 bases in between. CDR1 and CDR2 from the germline V gene are SGHRS and YFSETQ. This CDR3 is 14 amino acids long. In DNA form, the CDR3 reads TGCGCCAGCAGCTTGTCCTGGGACAACACCGAGCAGTACTTC. Protein product: CASSLSWDNTEQYF.

The chain employs TRBV4-1 and TRBJ1-1; 8 bases are a match to TRBD1. J gave up 5 bases and V 2 bases, and 16 bases lay outside the gene matches. From germline, CDR1 is MGHRA and CDR2 YSYEKL. This CDR3 has 18 residues. In DNA form, the CDR3 reads TGCGCCAGCAGCCAAAGGACAAACGACAGGGGAAGAATAACTGAAGCTTTCTTT. It yields the protein CASSQRTNDRGRITEAFF.

This chain connects TRBV7-6 to TRBJ2-1, with 9 bases matching TRBD2. The CDR3 contains 15 residues. Germline CDR1 and CDR2: SGHVS and FNYEAQ. V lost 5 bases and J lost 1; bases outside the gene matches: 3. CDR3 bases: TGTGCCAGCAGCCCGCTAGCGGGGTCCTACAATGAGCAGTTCTTC. Encoded protein: CASSPLAGSYNEQFF.

This chain links TRBV6-5 with TRBJ1-1; 8 bases match TRBD1. The V gene's germline CDR1 is MNHEY and CDR2 SVGAGI. J lost 0 bases, V lost 4 bases, and 4 bases had no gene match. This CDR3 spans 15 amino acids. In nucleotides, the CDR3 is TGTGCCAGCAGTTGGAACAGGGGGATGAACACTGAAGCTTTCTTT. This sequence encodes CASSWNRGMNTEAFF.